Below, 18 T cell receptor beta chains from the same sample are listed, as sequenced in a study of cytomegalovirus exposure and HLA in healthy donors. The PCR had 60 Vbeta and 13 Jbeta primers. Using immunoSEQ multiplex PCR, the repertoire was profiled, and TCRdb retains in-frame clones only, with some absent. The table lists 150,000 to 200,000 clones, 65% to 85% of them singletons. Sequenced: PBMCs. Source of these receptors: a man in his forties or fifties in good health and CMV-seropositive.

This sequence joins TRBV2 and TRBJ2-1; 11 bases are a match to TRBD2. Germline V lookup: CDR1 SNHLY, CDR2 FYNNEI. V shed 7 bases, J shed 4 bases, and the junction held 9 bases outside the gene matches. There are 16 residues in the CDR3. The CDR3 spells CASNGGSGGVYNEQFF. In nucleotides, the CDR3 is TGTGCCAGCAACGGAGGTAGCGGGGGGGTTTACAATGAGCAGTTCTTC.

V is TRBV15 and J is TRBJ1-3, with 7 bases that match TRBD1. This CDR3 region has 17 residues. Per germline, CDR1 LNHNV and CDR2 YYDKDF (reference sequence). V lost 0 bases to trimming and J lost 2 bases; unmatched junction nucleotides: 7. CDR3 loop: CATSRDKGRGPGNTIYF. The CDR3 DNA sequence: TGTGCCACCAGCAGAGATAAGGGTAGGGGGCCTGGAAACACCATATATTTT. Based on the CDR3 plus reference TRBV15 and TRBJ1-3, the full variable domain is DAMVIQNPRYQVTQFGKPVTLSCSQTLNHNVMYWYQQKSSQAPKLLFHYYDKDFNNEADTPDNFQSRRPNTSFCFLDIRSPGLGDTAMYLCATSRDKGRGPGNTIYFGEGSWLTVV.

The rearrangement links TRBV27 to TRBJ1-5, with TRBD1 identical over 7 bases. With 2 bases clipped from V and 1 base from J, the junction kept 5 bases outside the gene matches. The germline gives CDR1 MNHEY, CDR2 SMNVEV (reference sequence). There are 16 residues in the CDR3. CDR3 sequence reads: CASSLRAGGSNQPQHF. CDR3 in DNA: TGTGCCAGCAGTTTAAGGGCAGGGGGAAGCAATCAGCCCCAGCATTTT.

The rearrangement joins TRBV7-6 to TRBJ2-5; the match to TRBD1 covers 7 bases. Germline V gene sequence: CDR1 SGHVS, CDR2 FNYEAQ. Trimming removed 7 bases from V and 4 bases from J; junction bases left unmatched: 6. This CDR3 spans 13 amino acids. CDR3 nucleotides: TGTGCCAGCAACCTCAGGGGGTTAGAGACCCAGTACTTC. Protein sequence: CASNLRGLETQYF.

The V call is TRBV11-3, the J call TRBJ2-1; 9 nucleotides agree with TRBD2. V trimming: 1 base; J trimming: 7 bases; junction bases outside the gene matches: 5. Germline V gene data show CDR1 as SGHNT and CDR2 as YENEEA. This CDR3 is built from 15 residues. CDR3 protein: CASSLGVAGENEQFF. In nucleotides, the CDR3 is TGTGCCAGCAGCTTAGGGGTAGCGGGGGAGAATGAGCAGTTCTTC. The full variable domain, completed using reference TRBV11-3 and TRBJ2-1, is EAGVVQSPRYKIIEKKQPVAFWCNPISGHNTLYWYLQNLGQGPELLIRYENEEAVDDSQLPKDRFSAERLKGVDSTLKIQPAELGDSAVYLCASSLGVAGENEQFFGPGTRLTVL.

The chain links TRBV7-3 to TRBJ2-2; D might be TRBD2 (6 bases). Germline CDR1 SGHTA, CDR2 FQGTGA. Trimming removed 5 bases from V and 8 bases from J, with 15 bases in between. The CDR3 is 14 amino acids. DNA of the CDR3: TGTGCCAGCAGCCCGGGGACTGTCGCAGGGGAGCTGTTTTTT. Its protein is CASSPGTVAGELFF.

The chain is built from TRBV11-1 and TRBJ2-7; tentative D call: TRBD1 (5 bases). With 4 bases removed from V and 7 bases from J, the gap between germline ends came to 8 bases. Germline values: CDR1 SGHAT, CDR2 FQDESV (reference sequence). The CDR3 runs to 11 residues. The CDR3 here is CASSSTGEQYF. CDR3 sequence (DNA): TGTGCCAGCAGCTCAACAGGTGAGCAGTACTTC.

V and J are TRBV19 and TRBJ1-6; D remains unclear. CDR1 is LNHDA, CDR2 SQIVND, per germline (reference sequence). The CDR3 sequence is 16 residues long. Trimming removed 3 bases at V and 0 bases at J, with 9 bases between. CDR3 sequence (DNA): TGTGCCAGTAGTATTTCGGAGAGCTCCTATAATTCACCCCTCCACTTT. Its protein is CASSISESSYNSPLHF.

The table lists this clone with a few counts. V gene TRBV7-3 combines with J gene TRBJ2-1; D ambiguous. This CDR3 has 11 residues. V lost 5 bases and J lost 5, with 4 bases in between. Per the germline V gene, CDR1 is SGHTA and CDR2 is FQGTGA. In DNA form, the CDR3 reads TGTGCCAGCAGCCGGGACAATGAGCAGTTCTTC. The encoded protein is CASSRDNEQFF.

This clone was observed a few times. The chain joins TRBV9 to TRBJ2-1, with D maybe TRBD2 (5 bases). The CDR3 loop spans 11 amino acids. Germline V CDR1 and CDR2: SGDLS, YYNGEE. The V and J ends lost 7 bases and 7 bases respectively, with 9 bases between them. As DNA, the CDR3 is TGTGCCAGCTCCCCGGGGAATGAGCAGTTCTTC. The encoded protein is CASSPGNEQFF.

CDR3 region: CAWSGSRGELFF. Written as DNA, the CDR3 is TGTGCCTGGAGTGGATCCAGGGGGGAGCTGTTTTTT. V and J are TRBV30 and TRBJ2-2; D is uncertain. The CDR3 runs to 12 residues. Trimming shortened V by 1 base and J by 8 bases, and 8 bases separated the two germline ends. Germline-derived CDR1 and CDR2 are GTSNPN and SVGIG (reference sequence).

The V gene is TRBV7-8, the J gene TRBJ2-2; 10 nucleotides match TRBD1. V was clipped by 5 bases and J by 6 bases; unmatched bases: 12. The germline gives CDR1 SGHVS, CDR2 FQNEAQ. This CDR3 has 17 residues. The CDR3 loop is CASSHWLGQGIPGELFF. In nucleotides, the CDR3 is TGTGCCAGCAGCCACTGGTTGGGACAGGGGATCCCCGGGGAGCTGTTTTTT.

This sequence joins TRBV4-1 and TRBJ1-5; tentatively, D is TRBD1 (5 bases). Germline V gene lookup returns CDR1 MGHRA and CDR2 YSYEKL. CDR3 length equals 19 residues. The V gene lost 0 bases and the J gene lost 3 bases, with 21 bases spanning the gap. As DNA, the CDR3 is TGCGCCAGCAGCCAAGAGCGAGGGGACTCCCCGTTAAACAATCAGCCCCAGCATTTT. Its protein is CASSQERGDSPLNNQPQHF.

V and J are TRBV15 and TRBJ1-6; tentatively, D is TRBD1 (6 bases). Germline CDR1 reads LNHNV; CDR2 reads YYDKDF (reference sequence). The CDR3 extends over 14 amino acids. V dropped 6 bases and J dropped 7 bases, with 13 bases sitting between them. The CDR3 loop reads CATSLDSLNSPLHF. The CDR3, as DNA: TGTGCCACCAGTCTGGACAGTCTAAATTCACCCCTCCACTTT.

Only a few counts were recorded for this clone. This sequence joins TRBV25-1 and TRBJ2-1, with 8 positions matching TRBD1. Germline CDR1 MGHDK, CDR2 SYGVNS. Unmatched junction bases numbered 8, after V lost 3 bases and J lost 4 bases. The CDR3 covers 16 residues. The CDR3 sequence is CASSDPLGQGYNEQFF. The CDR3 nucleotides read TGTGCCAGCAGTGACCCCCTAGGACAGGGATACAATGAGCAGTTCTTC.

The CDR3 loop is CASSRQGANTEAFF. The CDR3 region has the DNA TGTGCCAGCAGTCGGCAGGGGGCGAACACTGAAGCTTTCTTT. The chain uses TRBV27 and TRBJ1-1; TRBD1 matches at 8 bases. Germline loops: CDR1 MNHEY, CDR2 SMNVEV (reference sequence). V gave up 5 bases and J gave up 1 base; unmatched junction bases: 3. The CDR3 totals 14 residues.

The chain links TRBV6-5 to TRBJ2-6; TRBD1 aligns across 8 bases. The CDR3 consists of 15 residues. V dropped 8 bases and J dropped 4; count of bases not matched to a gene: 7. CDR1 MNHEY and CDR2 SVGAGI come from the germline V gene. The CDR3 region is CASRTGPSGANVLTF. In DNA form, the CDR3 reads TGTGCCAGCCGGACAGGGCCTTCGGGGGCCAACGTCCTGACTTTC.

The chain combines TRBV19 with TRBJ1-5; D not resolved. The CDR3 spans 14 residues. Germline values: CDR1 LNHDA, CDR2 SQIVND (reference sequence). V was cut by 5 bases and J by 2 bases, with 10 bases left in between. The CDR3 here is CASSSGIGNQPQHF. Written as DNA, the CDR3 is TGTGCCAGTAGTTCCGGGATCGGCAATCAGCCCCAGCATTTT.